The TCR beta chain under discussion was sequenced for a study of blood T cells in healthy people across ages. General study findings and limits: Roughly linear declines in TCR beta diversity per million T cells occurred with age.

Per the germline V gene, CDR1 is KGHDR and CDR2 is SFDVKD. This CDR3 is 16 amino acids long. V was trimmed by 3 bases and J by 5 bases, leaving 16 bases between them. A second 7 to 11 cycle PCR used barcoded and J-beta primers. A template-switch adaptor that had 12 random nucleotides put a tag on each cDNA molecule. Every individual sample yielded 3 million or more paired-end reads (each containing CDR3). Via MiXCR, TCRdb re-called the 5' RACE reads, giving one row per CDR3 protein. The sample includes 2 million or so distinct CDR3 sequences, about 49% of them seen just once. This clonotype has a handful of counts. Antigen unknown.

The specimen was blood. The chain carries TRBV24-1 and TRBJ2-1; D not certain. This TCR was sampled from a woman in her thirties or forties in good health. The CDR3 loop is CATSDRLMGRDNEQFF. In DNA form, the CDR3 reads TGTGCCACCAGTGATCGCCTGATGGGAAGGGACAATGAGCAGTTCTTC.